These T cell receptor beta chains were read from a single sample in a study of T cells in Graves' hyperthyroidism and ophthalmopathy. MiXCR, applied by TCRdb to the multiplex PCR reads, yields one record per CDR3 protein. The table records under 800,000 distinct CDR3 sequences, 14% of them present only once. Sequenced sample: blood. The receptors shown here come from a woman aged 18 to 35 with Graves' hyperthyroidism. Each CDR3 is given with its conserved first and last residue. The D gene is left open where the match is weak. Not every row has a clone size; where given, it reads once, few, many or a size class.

size,D,V,J,DNA,CDR3
-,-,TRBV12-3/TRBV12-4,TRBJ1-5,TGTGCCAGCAGCCAAGATGTGGGGGCGGGCCAGCCCCAGCATTTT,CASSQDVGAGQPQHF
-,TRBD1,TRBV7-2,TRBJ2-3,TGTGCCAGCAGCAACCCTTTCCCCCGGACAGGGGGCAACGCAGATACGCAGTATTTT,CASSNPFPRTGGNADTQYF
many,-,TRBV12-3/TRBV12-4,TRBJ2-5,TGTGCCAGCAGCCGATTTGGACCCCCGTCGGAGACCCAGTACTTC,CASSRFGPPSETQYF
few,TRBD1,TRBV29-1,TRBJ2-7,TGCAGCGTTGAATTATTGGGGACAGGGACCACCTACGAGCAGTACTTC,CSVELLGTGTTYEQYF
many,TRBD2,TRBV7-9,TRBJ2-7,TGTGCCAGCAGCCTGGGGACTAGCGGGAGCTCCTACGAGCAGTACTTC,CASSLGTSGSSYEQYF
few,-,TRBV24-1,TRBJ1-1,TGTGCCACCAGTGACAGCCGGGACATAAACACTGAAGCTTTCTTT,CATSDSRDINTEAFF
many,-,TRBV30,TRBJ1-5,TGTGCCTGGAGCCGGGAGCTAAATCAGCCCCAGCATTTT,CAWSRELNQPQHF
many,-,TRBV24-1,TRBJ1-5,TGTGCCACCAGTGACATCAGGACCAATCAGCCCCAGCATTTT,CATSDIRTNQPQHF
many,-,TRBV30,TRBJ1-2,TGTGCCTGGAGTGTCCGGGACCCTTGGAGCTACACCTTC,CAWSVRDPWSYTF
-,TRBD1,TRBV2,TRBJ1-2,TGTGCCAGCAGTGGACAGGGCCTCCATGGCTACACCTTC,CASSGQGLHGYTF
-,-,TRBV9,TRBJ2-7,TGTGCCAGCAGTTCTTTCAGGGTGCCCTACTACGAGCAGTACTTC,CASSSFRVPYYEQYF
few,-,TRBV24-1,TRBJ2-1,TGTGCCACCAGTGTGGCGGAGCGGCTCTCCTACAATGAGCAGTTCTTC,CATSVAERLSYNEQFF
-,TRBD1,TRBV3-1,TRBJ1-6,TGTGCCAGCAGCTCCAGGGGGGGTCCTTCACCCCTCCACTTT,CASSSRGGPSPLHF
many,TRBD2,TRBV7-8,TRBJ2-5,TGTGCCAGCAAACGTGCGGGAGCAGAGACCCAGTACTTC,CASKRAGAETQYF
-,-,TRBV6-6,TRBJ2-7,TGTGCCAGCAGTTACTTACAGGGTCCCTACGAGCAGTACTTC,CASSYLQGPYEQYF
many,-,TRBV2,TRBJ2-1,TGTGCCAGCAGAGGGGCCGCCCTCGGGCGGGCCGAGGGCAATGAGCAGTTCTTC,CASRGAALGRAEGNEQFF
many,-,TRBV3-1,TRBJ2-1,TGTGCCAGCAGCCAAGAGGGCGGCTACAATGAGCAGTTCTTC,CASSQEGGYNEQFF
many,TRBD2,TRBV11-2,TRBJ2-7,TGTGCCAGCAGCTCCCTCAAGGCGGGAGGGCCTCGGGAGCAGTACTTC,CASSSLKAGGPREQYF
many,TRBD1,TRBV11-3,TRBJ2-4,TGTGCCAGCAGCCTAAGGACAGGGGCGAGAAACATTCAGTACTTC,CASSLRTGARNIQYF
-,TRBD1,TRBV20-1,TRBJ1-6,TGCAGTGCTACGTCCGGGACAGGGGATAATTCACCCCTCCACTTT,CSATSGTGDNSPLHF
-,TRBD1,TRBV20-1,TRBJ1-2,TGCAGTGCTAGAGGGGCAGGGGGGGGCTACACCTTC,CSARGAGGGYTF
many,-,TRBV20-1,TRBJ2-7,TGCAGTGCTAGTAGCGGCTACGAGCAGTACTTC,CSASSGYEQYF
few,-,TRBV20-1,TRBJ1-2,TGCAGTGCTAGTTTCGGGGAATCAATCCTGCCAGTGGAGGGCTACACCTTC,CSASFGESILPVEGYTF
once,-,TRBV4-1,TRBJ1-1,TGCGCCAGCAGCCAAGATACGGGGGCTTGGACTGAAGCTTTCTTT,CASSQDTGAWTEAFF
many,-,TRBV28,TRBJ2-5,TGTGCCAGCAGTTCTCCCCCAGAGACCCAGTACTTC,CASSSPPETQYF
-,-,TRBV24-1,TRBJ2-7,TGTGCCAGCAGTGATGGCGGCGGCTACGAGCAGTACTTC,CASSDGGGYEQYF
many,-,TRBV12-3/TRBV12-4,TRBJ2-3,TGTGCCAGCAGGTCAGGACGGTCCACGTCGAGAGTTATCACAGATACGCAGTATTTT,CASRSGRSTSRVITDTQYF
many,-,TRBV27,TRBJ2-1,TGTGCCAGCAGTTCGAGCTCCTACAATGAGCAGTTCTTC,CASSSSSYNEQFF
-,-,TRBV10-3,TRBJ2-4,TGTGCCATCAGTGACCCAAAAAAAAACATTCAGTACTTC,CAISDPKKNIQYF
many,-,TRBV6-5,TRBJ2-7,TGTGCCAGCAGTTACGGGAGTGTTTCCTACGAGCAGTACTTC,CASSYGSVSYEQYF
-,TRBD1,TRBV2,TRBJ2-1,TGTGCCAGCCTATCACAGGGGGGCTCCTACAATGAGCAGTTCTTC,CASLSQGGSYNEQFF
few,TRBD2,TRBV6-1,TRBJ2-3,TGTGCCACCTCCGGGGGGGAAAACACAGATACGCAGTATTTT,CATSGGENTDTQYF
many,-,TRBV4-1,TRBJ1-1,TGTGCCAGCAGCCAAGGGGGGAACACTGAAGCTTTCTTT,CASSQGGNTEAFF
many,-,TRBV20-1,TRBJ1-2,TGCAGTGCTAGCGTCAGGGGATCGGCGGGCTACACCTTC,CSASVRGSAGYTF
-,TRBD2,TRBV11-2,TRBJ2-1,TGTGCCAGCAGCTTAGGACTAGCGGGATTCTTCTTC,CASSLGLAGFFF
few,-,TRBV10-3,TRBJ1-2,TGTGCCATCAGTGAGTCCGCAGGGAACTATGGCTACACCTTC,CAISESAGNYGYTF
few,-,TRBV6-2/TRBV6-3,TRBJ2-7,TGTGCCAGCAGTTACGCTGCGGGAATCAACTACGAGCAGTACTTC,CASSYAAGINYEQYF
many,-,TRBV11-3,TRBJ2-2,TGTGCCAGCAGCCGGACAGCGGTAAACACCGGGGAGCTGTTTTTT,CASSRTAVNTGELFF
-,-,TRBV7-6,TRBJ2-3,TGTGCCAGCAGCGCCCTTTCGGGGAAGCGGAGCACAGATACGCAGTATTTT,CASSALSGKRSTDTQYF